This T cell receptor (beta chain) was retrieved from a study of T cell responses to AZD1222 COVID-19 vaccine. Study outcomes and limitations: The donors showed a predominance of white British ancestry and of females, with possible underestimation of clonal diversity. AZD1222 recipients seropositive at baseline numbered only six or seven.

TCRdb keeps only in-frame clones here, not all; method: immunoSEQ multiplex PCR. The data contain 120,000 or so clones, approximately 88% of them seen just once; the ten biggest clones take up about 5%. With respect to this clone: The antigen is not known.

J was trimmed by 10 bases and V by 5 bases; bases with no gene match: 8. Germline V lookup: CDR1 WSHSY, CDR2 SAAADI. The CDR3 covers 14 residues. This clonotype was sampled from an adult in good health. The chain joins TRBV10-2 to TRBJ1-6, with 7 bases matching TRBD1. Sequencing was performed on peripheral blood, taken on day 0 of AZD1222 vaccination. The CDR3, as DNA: TGCGCCAGCAGTTGGGGGACAGTGGTATCACCCCTCCACTTT. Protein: CASSWGTVVSPLHF.